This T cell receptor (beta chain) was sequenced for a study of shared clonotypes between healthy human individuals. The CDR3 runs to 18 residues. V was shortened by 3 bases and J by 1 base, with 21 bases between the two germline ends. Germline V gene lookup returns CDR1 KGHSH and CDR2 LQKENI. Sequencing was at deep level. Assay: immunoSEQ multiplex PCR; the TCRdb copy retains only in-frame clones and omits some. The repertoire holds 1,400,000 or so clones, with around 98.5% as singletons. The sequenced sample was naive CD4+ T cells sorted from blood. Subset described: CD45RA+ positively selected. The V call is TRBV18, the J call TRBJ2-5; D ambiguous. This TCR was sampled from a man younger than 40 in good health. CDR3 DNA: TGTGCCAGCTCACCTCTCCCGGCTACTGGGGTCATCCAAGAGACCCAGTACTTC. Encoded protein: CASSPLPATGVIQETQYF.